A single sample gave rise to the 7 T cell receptor beta chains below, sequenced in a study of blood T cell repertoires in COVID-19. The assay was immunoSEQ multiplex PCR, and TCRdb's table has in-frame clones only and misses some. This table holds around 140,000 clones, around nine tenths found once. The sample comprised peripheral blood. The receptors here all came from a woman aged 45-65 years with active or convalescent COVID-19.

The rearrangement links TRBV7-9 to TRBJ1-1, with a tentative D call TRBD1 (5 bases). CDR1 SEHNR and CDR2 FQNEAQ come from the germline V gene (reference sequence). CDR3 length: 14 residues. V gave up 3 bases and J gave up 5 bases, with 13 bases separating them. The CDR3 loop is CASSLQGLGTEAFF. The CDR3 DNA follows: TGTGCCAGCAGCTTGCAGGGTTTGGGGACTGAAGCTTTCTTT.

The rearrangement joins TRBV3-1 (or the pseudogene TRBV3-2) to TRBJ2-1; D not certain. Germline V gene data show CDR1 as LGHDT and CDR2 as YNNKEL (reference sequence). Trimming removed 3 bases from V and 8 bases from J, with 11 bases in between. The CDR3 length is 13 residues. In DNA, the CDR3 is TGTGCCAGCAGCCAGGAGCTTGGCCATGAGCAGTTCTTC. Translated, it gives CASSQELGHEQFF.

V and J are TRBV7-2 and TRBJ1-3; 8 bases map to TRBD1. This CDR3 spans 15 amino acids. Germline values: CDR1 SGHTA, CDR2 FQGNSA. The V segment lost 2 bases and the J segment 4 bases; nucleotides outside the gene matches: 4. This CDR3 reads CASSLPGGWGNTIYF. The CDR3 nucleotides read TGTGCCAGCAGCTTACCAGGGGGCTGGGGAAACACCATATATTTT. Looking up the rest from reference TRBV7-2 and TRBJ1-3 gives the full variable domain: GAGVSQSPSNKVTEKGKDVELRCDPISGHTALYWYRQSLGQGLEFLIYFQGNSAPDKSGLPSDRFSAERTGGSVSTLTIQRTQQEDSAVYLCASSLPGGWGNTIYFGEGSWLTVV.

This chain uses TRBV5-1 with TRBJ2-3; 8 nucleotides line up with TRBD1. Germline CDR1 reads SGHRS; CDR2 reads YFSETQ. After removal of 2 bases from V and 3 bases from J, the junction contained 8 bases not matched to a gene. The CDR3 contains 16 residues. The CDR3 spells CASSLGRGPRTDTQYF. The CDR3 coding sequence is TGCGCCAGCAGCTTAGGCAGGGGGCCTAGGACAGATACGCAGTATTTT.

V and J are TRBV4-2 and TRBJ1-6, with D perhaps TRBD1 (6 bases). There are 14 residues in the CDR3. Germline-derived CDR1 and CDR2 are LGHNA and YNFKEQ. The germline V and J ends were trimmed by 1 base and 12 bases, with 13 bases remaining between them. This chain's CDR3 is CASSQGFEGGPLHF. CDR3 DNA: TGTGCCAGCAGCCAAGGATTTGAAGGGGGACCCCTCCACTTT.

In DNA form, the CDR3 reads TGTGCCAGCAGCAAAGTCTATCACGGTAGCCCCACAGATACGCAGTATTTT. As protein: CASSKVYHGSPTDTQYF. V usage is TRBV21-1 and J usage is TRBJ2-3; the table's D call, TRBD2, was not checked against the DNA. TRBV21-1 is assigned pseudogene status. The CDR3 totals 17 residues.

The chain links TRBV4-1 to TRBJ2-7, with a possible D match to TRBD2 (6 bases). Germline V gene lookup returns CDR1 MGHRA and CDR2 YSYEKL. V lost 3 bases, J lost 6 bases, and 12 bases lay in between. This CDR3 region has 13 residues. The CDR3, as DNA: TGCGCCAGCAGCCAGGGGACTTTGTTCGAGCAGTACTTC. Encoded protein: CASSQGTLFEQYF.